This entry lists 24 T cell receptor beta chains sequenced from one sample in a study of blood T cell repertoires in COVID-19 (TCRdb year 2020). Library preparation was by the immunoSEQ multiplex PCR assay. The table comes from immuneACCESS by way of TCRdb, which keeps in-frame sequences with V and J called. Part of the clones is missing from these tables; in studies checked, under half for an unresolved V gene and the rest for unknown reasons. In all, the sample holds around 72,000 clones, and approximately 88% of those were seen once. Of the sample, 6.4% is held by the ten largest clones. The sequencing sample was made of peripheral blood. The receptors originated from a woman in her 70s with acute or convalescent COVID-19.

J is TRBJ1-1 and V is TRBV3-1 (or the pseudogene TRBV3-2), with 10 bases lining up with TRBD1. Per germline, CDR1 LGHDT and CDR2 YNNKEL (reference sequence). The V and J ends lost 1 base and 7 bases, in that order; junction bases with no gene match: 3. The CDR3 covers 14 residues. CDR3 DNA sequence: TGTGCCAGCAGCCAAGGACAGGGGGCCGGTGAAGCTTTCTTT. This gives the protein CASSQGQGAGEAFF.

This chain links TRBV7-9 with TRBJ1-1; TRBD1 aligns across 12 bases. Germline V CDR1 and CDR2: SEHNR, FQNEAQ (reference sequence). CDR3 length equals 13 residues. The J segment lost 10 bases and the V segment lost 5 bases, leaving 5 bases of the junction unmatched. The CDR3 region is CASSLGQGAGAFF. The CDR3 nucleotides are TGTGCCAGCAGCCTGGGACAGGGGGCAGGAGCTTTCTTT.

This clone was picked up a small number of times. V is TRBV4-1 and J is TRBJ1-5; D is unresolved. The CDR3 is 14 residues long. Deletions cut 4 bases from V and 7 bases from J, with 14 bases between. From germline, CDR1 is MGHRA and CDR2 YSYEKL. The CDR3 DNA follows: TGCGCCAGCAGCCCCGTGGCCGGGGTCCAGCCCCAGCATTTT. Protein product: CASSPVAGVQPQHF.

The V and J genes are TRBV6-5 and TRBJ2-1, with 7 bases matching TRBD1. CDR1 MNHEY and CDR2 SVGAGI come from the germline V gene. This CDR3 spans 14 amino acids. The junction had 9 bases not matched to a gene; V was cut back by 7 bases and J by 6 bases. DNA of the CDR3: TGTGCCAGCATATACGGGACAGCCTTCAATGAGCAGTTCTTC. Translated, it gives CASIYGTAFNEQFF.

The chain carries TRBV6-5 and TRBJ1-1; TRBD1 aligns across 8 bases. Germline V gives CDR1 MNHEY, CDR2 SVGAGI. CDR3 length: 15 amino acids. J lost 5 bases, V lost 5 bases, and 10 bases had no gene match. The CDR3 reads CASSMEQGVGTEAFF. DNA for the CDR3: TGTGCCAGCAGTATGGAACAGGGGGTGGGGACTGAAGCTTTCTTT.

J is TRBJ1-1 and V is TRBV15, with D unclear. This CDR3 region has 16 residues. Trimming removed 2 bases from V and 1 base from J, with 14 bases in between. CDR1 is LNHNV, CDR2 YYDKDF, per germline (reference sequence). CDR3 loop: CATSRPEGRPNTEAFF. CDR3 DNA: TGTGCCACCAGCAGACCCGAGGGCAGGCCGAACACTGAAGCTTTCTTT.

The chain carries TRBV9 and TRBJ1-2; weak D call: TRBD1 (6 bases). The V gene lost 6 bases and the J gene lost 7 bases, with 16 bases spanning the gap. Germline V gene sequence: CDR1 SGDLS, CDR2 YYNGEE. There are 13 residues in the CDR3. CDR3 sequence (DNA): TGTGCCAGCACCACCGGGGGGCCAGGTGGCTACACCTTC. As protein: CASTTGGPGGYTF.

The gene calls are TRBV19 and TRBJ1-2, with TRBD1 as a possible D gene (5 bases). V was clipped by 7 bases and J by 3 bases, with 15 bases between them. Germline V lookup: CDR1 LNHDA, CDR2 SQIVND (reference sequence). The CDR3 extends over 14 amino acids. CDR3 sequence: CASTQAGEYYGYTF. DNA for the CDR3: TGTGCCAGTACCCAAGCGGGGGAGTACTATGGCTACACCTTC.

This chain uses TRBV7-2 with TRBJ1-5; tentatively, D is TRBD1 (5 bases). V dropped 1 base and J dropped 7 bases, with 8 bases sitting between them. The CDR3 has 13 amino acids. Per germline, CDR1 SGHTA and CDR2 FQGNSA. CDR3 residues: CASSLEGIQPQHF. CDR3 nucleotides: TGTGCCAGCAGCTTAGAGGGGATCCAGCCCCAGCATTTT.

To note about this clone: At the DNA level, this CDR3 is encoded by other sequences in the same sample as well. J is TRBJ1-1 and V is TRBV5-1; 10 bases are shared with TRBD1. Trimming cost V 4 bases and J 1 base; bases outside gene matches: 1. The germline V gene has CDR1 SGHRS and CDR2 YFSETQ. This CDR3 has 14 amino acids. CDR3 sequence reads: CASSGQGGNTEAFF. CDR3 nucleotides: TGCGCCAGCAGCGGACAGGGGGGGAACACTGAAGCTTTCTTT. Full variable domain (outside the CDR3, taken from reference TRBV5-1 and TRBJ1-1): KAGVTQTPRYLIKTRGQQVTLSCSPISGHRSVSWYQQTPGQGLQFLFEYFSETQRNKGNFPGRFSGRQFSNSRSEMNVSTLELGDSALYLCASSGQGGNTEAFFGQGTRLTVV.

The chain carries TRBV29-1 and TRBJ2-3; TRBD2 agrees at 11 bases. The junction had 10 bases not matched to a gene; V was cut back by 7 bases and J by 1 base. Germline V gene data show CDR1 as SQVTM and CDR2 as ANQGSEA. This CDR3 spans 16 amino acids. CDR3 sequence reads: CSAGGTLAGGTDTQYF. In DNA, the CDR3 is TGCAGCGCTGGGGGAACACTAGCGGGAGGCACAGATACGCAGTATTTT.

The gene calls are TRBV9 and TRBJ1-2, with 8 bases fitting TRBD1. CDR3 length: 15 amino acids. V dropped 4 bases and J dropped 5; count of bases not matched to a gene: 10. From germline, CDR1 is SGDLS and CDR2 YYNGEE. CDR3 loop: CASSPSQGVGYGYTF. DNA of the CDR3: TGTGCCAGCAGCCCATCACAGGGGGTAGGGTATGGCTACACCTTC.

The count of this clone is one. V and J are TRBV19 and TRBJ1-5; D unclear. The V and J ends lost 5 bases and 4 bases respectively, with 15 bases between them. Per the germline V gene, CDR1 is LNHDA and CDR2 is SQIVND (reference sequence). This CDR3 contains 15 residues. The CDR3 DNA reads TGTGCCAGTAGTCCTTCTGCCAGAGCGAATCAGCCCCAGCATTTT. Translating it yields CASSPSARANQPQHF.

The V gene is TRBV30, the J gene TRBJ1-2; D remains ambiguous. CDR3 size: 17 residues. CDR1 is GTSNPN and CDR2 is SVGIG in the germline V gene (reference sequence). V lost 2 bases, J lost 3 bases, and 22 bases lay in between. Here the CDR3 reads CAWSYQRSGENYYGYTF. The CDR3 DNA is TGTGCCTGGAGTTACCAACGCTCCGGGGAGAATTACTATGGCTACACCTTC.

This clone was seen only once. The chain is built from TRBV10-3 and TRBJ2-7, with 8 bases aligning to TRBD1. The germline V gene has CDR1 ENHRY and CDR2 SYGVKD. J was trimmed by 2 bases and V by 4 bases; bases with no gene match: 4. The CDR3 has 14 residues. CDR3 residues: CAISGQGPPYEQYF. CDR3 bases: TGTGCCATCAGTGGACAGGGGCCCCCCTACGAGCAGTACTTC.

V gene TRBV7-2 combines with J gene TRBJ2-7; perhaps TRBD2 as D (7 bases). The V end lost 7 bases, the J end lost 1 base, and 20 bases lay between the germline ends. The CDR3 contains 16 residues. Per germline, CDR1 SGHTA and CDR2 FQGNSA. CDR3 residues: CASKPFGGAASYEQYF. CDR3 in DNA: TGTGCCAGCAAGCCATTTGGGGGGGCAGCGTCCTACGAGCAGTACTTC. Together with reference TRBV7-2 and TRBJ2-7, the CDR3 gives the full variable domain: GAGVSQSPSNKVTEKGKDVELRCDPISGHTALYWYRQSLGQGLEFLIYFQGNSAPDKSGLPSDRFSAERTGGSVSTLTIQRTQQEDSAVYLCASKPFGGAASYEQYFGPGTRLTVT.

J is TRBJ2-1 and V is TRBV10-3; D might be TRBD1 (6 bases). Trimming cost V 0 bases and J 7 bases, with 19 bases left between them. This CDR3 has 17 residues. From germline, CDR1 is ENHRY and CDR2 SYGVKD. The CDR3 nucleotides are TGTGCCATCAGTGAGTCGACTGGGCAGGGGACGGGTAATGAGCAGTTCTTC. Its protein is CAISESTGQGTGNEQFF.

The CDR3 DNA reads as TGTGCCAGCAGTGAATGGACAGGGTCGGGTGAAGCTTTCTTT. Its protein is CASSEWTGSGEAFF. The chain joins TRBV25-1 to TRBJ1-1, with 8 bases fitting TRBD1. V lost 1 base and J lost 7; bases outside the gene matches: 5. This CDR3 has 14 amino acids. Germline V gives CDR1 MGHDK, CDR2 SYGVNS. Full variable domain (outside the CDR3, taken from reference TRBV25-1 and TRBJ1-1): EADIYQTPRYLVIGTGKKITLECSQTMGHDKMYWYQQDPGMELHLIHYSYGVNSTEKGDLSSESTVSRIRTEHFPLTLESARPSHTSQYLCASSEWTGSGEAFFGQGTRLTVV.

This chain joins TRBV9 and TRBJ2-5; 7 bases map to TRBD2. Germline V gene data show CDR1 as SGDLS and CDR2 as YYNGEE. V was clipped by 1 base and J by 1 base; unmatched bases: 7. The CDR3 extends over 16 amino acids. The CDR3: CASSVSGLGPQETQYF. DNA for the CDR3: TGTGCCAGCAGCGTAAGCGGACTAGGGCCCCAAGAGACCCAGTACTTC.

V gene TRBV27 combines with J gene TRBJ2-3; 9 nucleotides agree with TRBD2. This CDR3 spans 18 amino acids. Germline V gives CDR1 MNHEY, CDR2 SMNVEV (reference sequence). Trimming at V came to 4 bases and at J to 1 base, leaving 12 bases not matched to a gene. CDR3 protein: CASSSRSRASGGTDTQYF. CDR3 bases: TGTGCCAGCAGTTCTAGGTCGAGGGCTAGCGGGGGCACAGATACGCAGTATTTT.

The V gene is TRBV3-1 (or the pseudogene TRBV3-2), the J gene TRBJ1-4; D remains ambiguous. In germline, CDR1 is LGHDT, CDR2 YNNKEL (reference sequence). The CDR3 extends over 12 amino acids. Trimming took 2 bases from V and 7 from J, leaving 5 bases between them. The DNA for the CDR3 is TGTGCCAGCAGCCAAATATCTGAAAAACTGTTTTTT. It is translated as CASSQISEKLFF.

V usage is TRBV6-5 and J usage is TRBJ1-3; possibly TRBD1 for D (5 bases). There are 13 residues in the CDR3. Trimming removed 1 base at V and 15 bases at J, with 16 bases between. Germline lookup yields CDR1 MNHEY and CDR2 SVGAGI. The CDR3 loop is CASSYLGREKRYF. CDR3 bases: TGTGCCAGCAGTTACTTGGGGCGGGAGAAGAGATATTTT.

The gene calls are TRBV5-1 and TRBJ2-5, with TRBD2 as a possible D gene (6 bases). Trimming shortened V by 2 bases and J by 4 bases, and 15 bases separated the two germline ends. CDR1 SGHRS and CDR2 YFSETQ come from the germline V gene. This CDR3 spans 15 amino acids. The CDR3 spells CASSFGGNVLETQYF. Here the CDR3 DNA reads TGCGCCAGCAGCTTTGGAGGGAATGTGTTAGAGACCCAGTACTTC.

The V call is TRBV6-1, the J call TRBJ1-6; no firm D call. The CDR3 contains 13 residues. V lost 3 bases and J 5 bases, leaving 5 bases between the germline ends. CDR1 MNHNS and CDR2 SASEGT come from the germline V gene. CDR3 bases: TGTGCCAGCAGTGAGGTAGATAATTCACCCCTCCACTTT. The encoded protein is CASSEVDNSPLHF.